This T cell receptor (beta chain) was recorded in a study of blood T cells in healthy people across ages. Next came a second PCR, run for roughly 6 to 11 cycles, which used a sample-barcoded 5' primer along with a J-beta primer mix. The template-switch adaptor, which had 12 random nucleotides, put a tag on each cDNA molecule. Per-sample output comprised a minimum of 2.5 million paired-end reads containing CDR3. Using its own MiXCR run on the 5' RACE reads, TCRdb lists one record per CDR3 protein. The table has under 950,000 distinct CDR3 sequences, 20% to 25% seen once. Overall study results and limits: PBMCs were not sorted, which prevented a conclusive comparison of naive versus antigen-experienced cells.

With each sample, at least 5 micrograms of total RNA were extracted. Germline V gives CDR1 DFQATT, CDR2 SNEGSKA (reference sequence). The CDR3 covers 15 residues. V was shortened by 3 bases and J by 5 bases, with 19 bases between the two germline ends. This clonotype was counted at least ten times. The antigen remains unidentified. This chain joins TRBV20-1 and TRBJ1-1; D unclear. The sequencing sample was made of blood. This clonotype was obtained from a man aged 65 to 79 in good health. DNA for the CDR3: TGCAGTGCTAGGCCGGGAGCAGAGCGGGATACTGAAGCTTTCTTT. This gives the protein CSARPGAERDTEAFF.